These 10 T cell receptor beta chains were all obtained from the same sample, sequenced in a study of T-cell memory formation after mild COVID-19. TCRdb ran MiXCR on the 5' RACE reads and lists one entry per CDR3 protein. There are 150,000 to 200,000 distinct CDR3 sequences in the sample; roughly 10% occur only once, and approximately 3.8% lies in the top ten. Sequencing input: PBMCs or a T cell subset sorted from them (not recorded which). These receptors came from a man aged 18 to 29 who had mild COVID-19 (a few samples of this study predate the infection). Cell type and time point are not known.

This clonotype was found a few times. The chain carries TRBV6-5 and TRBJ1-1; D remains ambiguous. Germline assignment: CDR1 MNHEY and CDR2 SVGAGI. Trimming took off 5 bases at V and 0 bases at J, with 13 bases between the two ends. The CDR3 has 15 amino acids. The CDR3 DNA reads TGTGCCAGCAGTCCCCAACAGAGCATGAACACTGAAGCTTTCTTT. Amino acids: CASSPQQSMNTEAFF.

This clonotype was seen a handful of times. The V call is TRBV4-3, the J call TRBJ1-1, with D uncertain. Trimming took 1 base from V and 3 from J, leaving 9 bases between them. Germline V gene sequence: CDR1 LGHNA, CDR2 YSLEER. This CDR3 has 14 amino acids. The CDR3 DNA reads TGCGCCAGCAGCCAAGGGGTATTGGACACTGAAGCTTTCTTT. It is translated as CASSQGVLDTEAFF.

This clonotype turned up a few times. The genes are TRBV28 and TRBJ2-3; D is unclear. V was clipped by 5 bases and J by 5 bases, with 8 bases between them. Germline lookup yields CDR1 MDHEN and CDR2 SYDVKM. This CDR3 is 12 amino acids long. CDR3 DNA sequence: TGTGCCAGCAGTGCTTTGGGAGATACGCAGTATTTT. Its translation is CASSALGDTQYF.

The table lists this clonotype with a few counts. The CDR3: CASSVRTPGEQFF. In nucleotides, the CDR3 is TGTGCCAGCAGCGTAAGGACCCCAGGGGAGCAGTTCTTC. The V call is TRBV9, the J call TRBJ2-1; possibly TRBD1 for D (5 bases). The CDR3 is 13 residues long. The germline V gene has CDR1 SGDLS and CDR2 YYNGEE. Deletions cut 1 base from V and 10 bases from J, with 12 bases between.

CDR3 protein: CASRSTPSPSGDTQYF. In nucleotides, the CDR3 is TGTGCCAGCAGATCAACTCCTTCCCCCTCGGGAGATACGCAGTATTTT. This chain joins TRBV5-5 and TRBJ2-3; no definite D call. This CDR3 has 16 amino acids. Trimming shortened V by 5 bases and J by 5 bases, and 21 bases separated the two germline ends. Per germline, CDR1 SGHKS and CDR2 YYEKEE (reference sequence).

This clonotype was seen only a few times. The rearrangement links TRBV7-9 to TRBJ2-2; the D gene is possibly TRBD1 (6 bases). The germline CDR1 and CDR2 sequences are SEHNR and FQNEAQ (reference sequence). V gave up 5 bases and J gave up 3 bases, with 13 bases separating them. There are 15 residues in the CDR3. The CDR3 loop is CASSGQRADTGELFF. The CDR3 DNA reads TGTGCCAGCAGCGGACAGAGGGCCGACACCGGGGAGCTGTTTTTT.

The chain recombines TRBV5-1 with TRBJ2-5, with D perhaps assigned TRBD1 or TRBD2 (6 bases each). Germline values: CDR1 SGHRS, CDR2 YFSETQ. Between the trimmed V and J ends, which lost 4 bases and 4 bases, there was a span of 17 bases. This CDR3 contains 15 residues. In nucleotides, the CDR3 is TGCGCCAGCAGCCGTCCCGGGGGCGTCGGAGAGACCCAGTACTTC. Protein product: CASSRPGGVGETQYF.

The chain uses TRBV20-1 and TRBJ1-2; a possible D gene is TRBD1 (6 bases). The length of the CDR3 is 15 residues. Germline V lookup: CDR1 DFQATT, CDR2 SNEGSKA (reference sequence). The CDR3 reads CRPDTGGDTGYGYTF. In DNA, the CDR3 is TGCAGGCCGGATACGGGAGGGGACACTGGATATGGCTACACCTTC.

The DNA for the CDR3 is TGCGCCAGCAGCTTGGTGACATCAGGGGACACTGAAGCTTTCTTT. Protein sequence: CASSLVTSGDTEAFF. The chain links TRBV5-1 to TRBJ1-1; TRBD1 is a possible D gene (6 bases). The ends were cut back, 0 bases at V and 3 bases at J, with 12 bases in the middle. In germline, CDR1 is SGHRS, CDR2 YFSETQ. The CDR3 length is 15 residues.

Only a few counts were recorded for this clonotype. This rearrangement joins TRBV25-1 to TRBJ1-1; D gene uncertain. This CDR3 spans 14 amino acids. Trimming pared 2 bases from V and 1 base from J, leaving 8 bases between. Germline V gene data show CDR1 as MGHDK and CDR2 as SYGVNS. CDR3 in DNA: TGTGCCAGCAGTGAACCCGGTTCGAACACTGAAGCTTTCTTT. It is translated as CASSEPGSNTEAFF.